A single sample is the source of the 11 T cell receptor beta chains below, sequenced in a study of Graves' ophthalmopathy and Graves' hyperthyroidism. Amplifying from RNA transcripts, the study obtained TCR beta CDR3 regions. In the first round, RT-PCR was carried out with HTBI primers, and a multiplex PCR formed the second round. TCRdb processed the multiplex PCR reads anew with MiXCR; each CDR3 protein has one entry. The sample holds roughly 420,000 distinct CDR3 sequences, roughly 21% seen once. Sequenced sample: peripheral blood. These receptors were taken from a woman younger than 30 with stable Graves' hyperthyroidism.

The V gene is TRBV29-1, the J gene TRBJ1-2; weak D call: TRBD1 (5 bases). The CDR3 has 13 residues. Germline CDR1 SQVTM, CDR2 ANQGSEA. V was pared by 4 bases and J by 3 bases, with 12 bases between. This CDR3 reads CSVAPGFDYGYTF. The CDR3, as DNA: TGCAGCGTTGCCCCAGGGTTTGACTATGGCTACACCTTC. The entire variable domain, with the rest obtained from reference TRBV29-1 and TRBJ1-2, is as follows: SAVISQKPSRDICQRGTSLTIQCQVDSQVTMMFWYRQQPGQSLTLIATANQGSEATYESGFVIDKFPISRPNLTFSTLTVSNMSPEDSSIYLCSVAPGFDYGYTFGSGTRLTVV.

Many counts were recorded for this clonotype. The chain couples TRBV5-1 to TRBJ1-2; 8 bases match TRBD1. This CDR3 is built from 14 residues. The V gene's germline CDR1 is SGHRS and CDR2 YFSETQ. The V gene end was trimmed by 3 bases and the J gene end by 5 bases; junction bases not matched to a gene: 6. The CDR3 sequence is CASSYKTGDYGYTF. In nucleotides, the CDR3 is TGCGCCAGCAGCTACAAGACAGGGGATTATGGCTACACCTTC. Together with reference TRBV5-1 and TRBJ1-2, the CDR3 gives the full variable domain: KAGVTQTPRYLIKTRGQQVTLSCSPISGHRSVSWYQQTPGQGLQFLFEYFSETQRNKGNFPGRFSGRQFSNSRSEMNVSTLELGDSALYLCASSYKTGDYGYTFGSGTRLTVV.

This clonotype was counted many times. The chain couples TRBV30 to TRBJ2-7, with D possibly TRBD1 on 5 matching bases. Germline CDR1 reads GTSNPN; CDR2 reads SVGIG (reference sequence). The CDR3 runs 11 residues. V was pared by 3 bases and J by 7 bases, with 10 bases between. The CDR3 sequence is CAWRGLGEQYF. In nucleotides, the CDR3 is TGTGCCTGGAGGGGGCTGGGGGAGCAGTACTTC.

Worth noting for this clonotype: The CDR3 does not end in the conserved phenylalanine or tryptophan, so this is likely a read error. The chain combines TRBV6-5 with TRBJ2-5; D remains unclear. CDR3 size: 13 residues. The V gene's germline CDR1 is MNHEY and CDR2 SVGAGI. This chain's CDR3 is CASSSKGSETQYL. The DNA for the CDR3 is TGTGCCAGTAGTTCCAAGGGATCAGAGACCCAGTACTTA.

The sample holds many counts of this clonotype. The gene calls are TRBV11-2 and TRBJ1-1; perhaps TRBD1 as D (6 bases). The germline gives CDR1 SGHAT, CDR2 FQNNGV. V lost 11 bases and J 1 base, leaving 14 bases between the germline ends. The CDR3 has 13 residues. The chain's CDR3 is CACKPQGNTEAFF. The CDR3 nucleotides are TGTGCCTGTAAACCACAGGGGAACACTGAAGCTTTCTTT.

This clonotype was seen repeatedly, ten times or more. The chain recombines TRBV11-2 with TRBJ1-2; 9 bases align to TRBD1. V lost 5 bases and J lost 2; bases outside the gene matches: 9. Germline CDR1 and CDR2: SGHAT and FQNNGV. This CDR3 is built from 16 residues. CDR3 region: CASSRDVGTGNYGYTF. In nucleotides, the CDR3 is TGTGCCAGCAGCCGGGACGTCGGGACAGGGAACTATGGCTACACCTTC.

In regard to this clonotype: This clone may be a read error of a much larger clone one base away. V is TRBV30 and J is TRBJ1-1; D remains ambiguous. CDR1 GTSNPN and CDR2 SVGIG come from the germline V gene (reference sequence). Trimming stripped 3 bases from V and 3 bases from J, with 11 bases between. The CDR3 is 13 amino acids. As DNA, the CDR3 is TGTGCCTGGAGGAGAAATGGGTACACTGAAGCTTTCTTT. It encodes CAWRRNGYTEAFF.

V gene TRBV3-1 combines with J gene TRBJ2-5; D remains ambiguous. The CDR3 has 13 amino acids. The germline V gene has CDR1 LGHDT and CDR2 YNNKEL (reference sequence). V lost 0 bases, J lost 5 bases, and 7 bases lay in between. This CDR3 reads CASSQDLSETQYF. CDR3 DNA sequence: TGTGCCAGCAGCCAAGACCTAAGCGAGACCCAGTACTTC.

A word on this clonotype: A clone one base away is much larger, so this may be a read error. V usage is TRBV7-9 and J usage is TRBJ2-7; no firm D call. Trimming pared 2 bases from V and 3 bases from J, leaving 8 bases between. This CDR3 spans 13 amino acids. Germline assignment: CDR1 SEHNR and CDR2 FQNEAQ (reference sequence). The CDR3 loop is CASSLKQSYEQYF. CDR3 sequence (DNA): TGTGCCAGCAGCTTAAAACAGAGCTACGAGCAGTACTTC.

Ten or more counts support this clonotype. This chain links TRBV19 with TRBJ1-1; TRBD1 matches 9 bases. Trimming cost V 5 bases and J 1 base; bases outside gene matches: 2. The CDR3 covers 14 residues. Looked up from germline, CDR1 is LNHDA and CDR2 is SQIVND (reference sequence). CDR3 DNA sequence: TGTGCCAGTAGTCGGGACAGGGAGAACACTGAAGCTTTCTTT. Amino acids: CASSRDRENTEAFF.

This clonotype was recorded many times. The chain has TRBV27 and TRBJ1-2; unclear D gene. The CDR3 is 11 residues long. Germline CDR1 and CDR2: MNHEY and SMNVEV (reference sequence). Trimming stripped 4 bases from V and 6 bases from J, with 6 bases between. The DNA of the CDR3 is TGTGCCAGCAGTTCCTCGGATGGCTACACCTTC. As protein: CASSSSDGYTF.